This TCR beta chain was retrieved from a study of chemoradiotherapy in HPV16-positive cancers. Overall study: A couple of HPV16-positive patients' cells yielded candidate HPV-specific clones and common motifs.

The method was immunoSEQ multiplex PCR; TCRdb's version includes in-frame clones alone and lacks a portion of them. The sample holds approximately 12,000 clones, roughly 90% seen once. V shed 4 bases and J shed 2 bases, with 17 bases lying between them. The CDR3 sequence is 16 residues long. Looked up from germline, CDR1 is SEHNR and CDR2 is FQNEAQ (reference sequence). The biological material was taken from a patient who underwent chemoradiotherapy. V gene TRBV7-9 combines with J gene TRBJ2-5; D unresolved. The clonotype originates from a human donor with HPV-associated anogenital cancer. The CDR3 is CASSWPQSGAQETQYF. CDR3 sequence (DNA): TGTGCCAGCAGCTGGCCCCAGTCGGGCGCTCAAGAGACCCAGTACTTC.